The sequence of this TCR beta chain was determined in a study of STAT5B mutations in CD4+ large granular lymphocyte leukemia. Study-level results: About a quarter of private leukemic clonotypes occurred rarely in other patients' non-leukemic repertoires. TRBV06-family usage was enriched in top patient clones (8/27) versus controls (2/35). Patient CD4-sorted repertoires stayed more clonal than healthy ones after leukemic-clone removal.

Here immunoSEQ multiplex PCR was the method, and the copy in TCRdb shows in-frame clones only, minus some. The sample includes 30,000 to 40,000 clones, under 85% of them seen just once. The CDR3 consists of 14 residues. V shed 3 bases, J shed 5 bases, and the junction held 1 base outside the gene matches. Germline values: CDR1 SGHVS, CDR2 FNYEAQ. This clone was seen a handful of times. Its antigen remains unknown. What was sequenced was CD4+ T cells from blood buffy coats. The genes are TRBV7-6 and TRBJ1-6, with 7 positions matching TRBD1. This TCR was sampled from a human donor in good health. The CDR3, as DNA: TGTGCCAGCAGCTTTGACAGGGATAATTCACCCCTCCACTTT. It specifies CASSFDRDNSPLHF.